These T cell receptor beta chains were read from a single sample in a study of blood T cell repertoires in COVID-19. Data came from immunoSEQ multiplex PCR; TCRdb stores just in-frame clones and leaves some out. The data hold more than 200,000 clones, with 75% to 90% observed a single time. The sample consisted of peripheral blood. All receptors derive from a man aged 30 to 39 with COVID-19, enrolled during active disease. Both conserved end residues are part of each CDR3.

length,V,J,CDR3
14,TRBV7-8,TRBJ1-2,CASSLARTDYGYTF
12,TRBV5-8,TRBJ2-7,CASVPGVSEQYF
14,TRBV29-1,TRBJ1-2,CSVEVNQGVIGYTF
14,TRBV5-4,TRBJ1-1,CASSGGFSNTEAFF
16,TRBV15,TRBJ1-2,CATSISGGLANYGYTF
14,TRBV4-3,TRBJ1-2,CASSPTRANYGYTF
15,TRBV5-4,TRBJ2-7,CASSFEGGSYYEQYF
16,TRBV4-3,TRBJ1-1,CASSQVWEGGKGGAFF
15,TRBV4-1,TRBJ2-2,CASSQDRGSTGELFF
13,TRBV24-1,TRBJ2-3,CATSVGLTDTQYF
18,TRBV4-3,TRBJ1-4,CASSQDGRDQATNEKLFF
14,TRBV30,TRBJ2-3,CAWGKGTGGLHLYF
15,TRBV21-1,TRBJ2-7,CASTPGGTESYEQYF
15,TRBV11-3,TRBJ2-7,CASSLGPDTSYEQYF
14,TRBV7-9,TRBJ2-5,CASILDSSQETQYF
16,TRBV4-3,TRBJ2-1,CASSQDATGVGYEQFF
14,TRBV7-2,TRBJ1-2,CASSLGGLGGGYTF
14,TRBV28,TRBJ1-5,CASSPNRVHQPQHF
14,TRBV6-2/TRBV6-3,TRBJ1-3,CASSSRSSGNTIYF
13,TRBV5-5,TRBJ1-4,CASSLGRNEKLFF
14,TRBV7-6,TRBJ1-2,CASSLDLQGYGYTF
12,TRBV30,TRBJ1-6,CAWTGPSSPLHF
16,TRBV6-4,TRBJ2-1,CASSEGSGQGGDEQFF
14,TRBV20-1,TRBJ2-7,CSASRGGASYEQYF
15,TRBV6-5,TRBJ1-4,CASKRDRDRGEKLFF
16,TRBV5-1,TRBJ1-5,CASSLGDSLYNQPQHF
15,TRBV20-1,TRBJ2-5,CSASSSGRLEETQYF
14,TRBV3-1/TRBV3-2,TRBJ2-1,CASSPGQGYNEQFF
14,TRBV2,TRBJ1-1,CASSNQGGRTEAFF
11,TRBV2,TRBJ1-5,CASRENQPQHF
13,TRBV19,TRBJ1-1,CASSMGSYIEAFF
16,TRBV18,TRBJ1-2,CASSPMVSPREDGYTF
12,TRBV3-1/TRBV3-2,TRBJ1-1,CASSRGPTEAFF
13,TRBV29-1,TRBJ1-2,CSALGQSYYGYTF
14,TRBV18,TRBJ1-4,CASSPGRVNEKLFF
15,TRBV28,TRBJ2-7,CASRGSGTGTYEQYF
15,TRBV5-1,TRBJ1-1,CASSLVREMGTEAFF
13,TRBV28,TRBJ1-5,CASTGGRNQPQHF
16,TRBV24-1,TRBJ2-7,CATSGTAGQGIYEQYF
16,TRBV3-1/TRBV3-2,TRBJ2-1,CASSQERLHSAHEQFF
13,TRBV6-6,TRBJ1-3,CASTGGLGNTIYF
15,TRBV27,TRBJ1-5,CASSMDRGNNQPQHF
15,TRBV9,TRBJ2-7,CASSPRMEGGNEQYF
14,TRBV7-2,TRBJ1-1,CASSPRGSNTEAFF
14,TRBV10-3,TRBJ2-3,CSLSIGGGTDTQYF
14,TRBV6-6,TRBJ1-4,CASSPHRYEEKLFF
17,TRBV6-4,TRBJ2-6,CASSEWFLGSGANVLTF
16,TRBV19,TRBJ2-1,CASSLELAGAYNEQFF
12,TRBV10-3,TRBJ1-2,CAISEEGLGLQF